The text below deals with one T cell receptor beta chain. The antigen remains undetermined. These data belong to a study of shared clonotypes between healthy human individuals. The protocol was immunoSEQ multiplex PCR, while the TCRdb copy is restricted to in-frame clones and leaves out a portion. The sample includes approximately 980,000 clones, 60% to 85% of them seen just once. The CDR3 sequence is 12 residues long. With 8 bases removed from V and 6 bases from J, the gap between germline ends came to 13 bases. Germline CDR1 reads MDHEN; CDR2 reads SYDVKM. Subsets obtained from CD4+ cells comprised CD45RA+ naive and CD45RA-negative memory cells. Overall study results and limits: The study found lower generation probabilities in non-shared clonotypes than in those shared by all four donors. Clonotype sharing among donors, it was expected, would be affected by sequencing depth. Memory subsets generally showed lower estimated richness than naive subsets.

The chain couples TRBV28 to TRBJ2-5, with TRBD2 as a possible D gene (5 bases). The TCR originated in a man between 18 and 35 years old in good health. The sequenced sample consisted of memory CD4+ T cells sorted from blood. Subset specified: CD45RA-negative fraction. CDR3 coding DNA: TGTGCCAGCCGGGGAACGGTAAAGACCCAGTACTTC. It is translated as CASRGTVKTQYF.